Presented here are 7 T cell receptor beta chains from one specimen sequenced in a study of T cell responses to AZD1222 COVID-19 vaccine. Profiling relied on immunoSEQ multiplex PCR, and the TCRdb table lists in-frame clones only, not all of them. The top ten hold about 3% of the sample, which has 110,000 to 150,000 clones, approximately 88% seen once. The specimen was peripheral blood, collected on day 0 of AZD1222 vaccination. The receptors were gathered from an adult in good health.

The V and J genes are TRBV12-3 or TRBV12-4 and TRBJ1-1, with D tentatively TRBD1 (6 bases). The germline V and J ends were trimmed by 1 base and 11 bases, with 14 bases remaining between them. The CDR3 consists of 13 residues. DNA for the CDR3: TGTGCCAGCAGTTTAGGGGGGGCTGCTGGCGCTTTCTTT. It translates to CASSLGGAAGAFF.

The chain combines TRBV4-3 with TRBJ2-3; a weak D match, TRBD1 (6 bases). The V gene's germline CDR1 is LGHNA and CDR2 YSLEER. V was shortened by 1 base and J by 1 base, with 15 bases between the two germline ends. The CDR3 spans 17 residues. The CDR3 sequence is CASSQAHVRGGTDTQYF. CDR3 nucleotides: TGCGCCAGCAGCCAAGCCCACGTCAGGGGTGGCACAGATACGCAGTATTTT.

This clone has only one observation. The chain recombines TRBV7-2 with TRBJ2-3, with 9 nucleotides matching TRBD2. Trimming removed 7 bases from V and 7 bases from J; junction bases left unmatched: 15. This CDR3 has 16 amino acids. Germline CDR1 SGHTA, CDR2 FQGNSA. The CDR3 DNA reads as TGTGCCAGCACCGATCGGCGCGGGGGGGCCGGACATACGCAGTATTTT. This sequence encodes CASTDRRGGAGHTQYF.

CDR3 DNA: TGTGCCAGCAGTGAAGCGGAAGGGGGGTCTTGGACCGGGGAGCTGTTTTTT. This codes for CASSEAEGGSWTGELFF. The V call is TRBV6-1, the J call TRBJ2-2; the D call may be TRBD1 or TRBD2 (6 bases each). Trimming pared 0 bases from V and 5 bases from J, leaving 16 bases between. The CDR3 consists of 17 residues. CDR1 is MNHNS, CDR2 SASEGT, per germline.

The J gene is TRBJ2-2, the V gene TRBV7-9; 12 positions agree with TRBD2. Germline V gene lookup returns CDR1 SEHNR and CDR2 FQNEAQ (reference sequence). Losses at the gene ends were 6 bases for V and 5 bases for J; bases not matched to a gene: 4. The CDR3 totals 15 residues. CDR3 DNA sequence: TGTGCCAGCAGGCTAGCGGGAGGGAGTACCGGGGAGCTGTTTTTT. Protein: CASRLAGGSTGELFF.

This clone was observed a handful of times. The chain joins TRBV29-1 to TRBJ1-1, with TRBD1 matching over 9 bases. The CDR3 is 12 amino acids. V gave up 7 bases and J gave up 6 bases; unmatched junction bases: 6. The germline CDR1 and CDR2 sequences are SQVTM and ANQGSEA. CDR3 DNA sequence: TGCAGCGCCCCCGGGACAGGGTCTGAAGCTTTCTTT. Translation gives CSAPGTGSEAFF.

The J gene is TRBJ2-5, the V gene TRBV7-3; 8 bases match TRBD2. After removal of 0 bases from V and 4 bases from J, the junction contained 4 bases not matched to a gene. In germline, CDR1 is SGHTA, CDR2 FQGTGA. The CDR3 length is 15 residues. In DNA, the CDR3 is TGTGCCAGCAGCTTAACTAGCGGGGCCGGAGAGACCCAGTACTTC. Translation gives CASSLTSGAGETQYF.